This is a list of T cell receptor beta chains from one sample in a study of Ad26.COV2.S vaccination and SARS-CoV-2 variants. The data were produced by immunoSEQ multiplex PCR, yet TCRdb's version contains in-frame clones alone and is incomplete. Among about 350,000 clones, around 90% were seen once, and the ten largest hold around 6.4%. The sequencing used peripheral blood, collected in a trial of Ad26.COV2.S vaccine versus placebo. The receptor set was obtained from a person between 18 and 60 years old who received the Ad26.COV2.S COVID-19 vaccine or a placebo. CDR3s include the opening cysteine and the closing phenylalanine or tryptophan. D genes are given only for firm matches. Size is stated for part of the rows, as once, few or many counts, or as a class when the clone is expanded.

abundance: -; d_gene: -; v_gene: TRBV5-1; j_gene: TRBJ2-7; CDR3nt: TGCGCCAGCAGCTGGGACGCAGTAACCTACGAGCAGTACTTC; CDR3aa: CASSWDAVTYEQYF
abundance: -; d_gene: -; v_gene: TRBV7-9; j_gene: TRBJ1-1; CDR3nt: TGTGCCAGCAGCTATCAGTCCAACACTGAAGCTTTCTTT; CDR3aa: CASSYQSNTEAFF
abundance: many; d_gene: -; v_gene: TRBV6-4; j_gene: TRBJ2-1; CDR3nt: TGTGCCAGCAGTGACTCTAGCGGCTCCTACAATGAGCAGTTCTTC; CDR3aa: CASSDSSGSYNEQFF
abundance: -; d_gene: -; v_gene: TRBV7-2; j_gene: TRBJ2-3; CDR3nt: TGTGCCAGCAGCTATCCGCCGGGGGTGGGCACAGATACGCAGTATTTT; CDR3aa: CASSYPPGVGTDTQYF
abundance: -; d_gene: TRBD1; v_gene: TRBV10-3; j_gene: TRBJ1-5; CDR3nt: TGTGCCATCGGGACAGGGGGCAACCAGCCCCAGCATTTT; CDR3aa: CAIGTGGNQPQHF
abundance: -; d_gene: -; v_gene: TRBV6-1; j_gene: TRBJ1-6; CDR3nt: TGTGCCAGCAGTGAAAACGGGGTTCTTAATTCACCCCTCCACTTT; CDR3aa: CASSENGVLNSPLHF
abundance: -; d_gene: -; v_gene: TRBV10-3; j_gene: TRBJ2-1; CDR3nt: TGTGCCATCAGTGAGGGGCTACCTAGTTCCTACAATGAGCAGTTCTTC; CDR3aa: CAISEGLPSSYNEQFF
abundance: -; d_gene: -; v_gene: TRBV7-2; j_gene: TRBJ2-7; CDR3nt: TGTGCCAGCAGCCCAAAGGAGGGGTTCGGTCGGTACGAGCAGTACTTC; CDR3aa: CASSPKEGFGRYEQYF
abundance: -; d_gene: -; v_gene: TRBV12-1; j_gene: TRBJ2-2; CDR3nt: TGTGCCAGCAGCTTCCGATCACCCGACGGGGAGCTGTTTTTT; CDR3aa: CASSFRSPDGELFF
abundance: -; d_gene: -; v_gene: TRBV5-6; j_gene: TRBJ2-3; CDR3nt: TGTGCCAGCAGCTTGGAGGCCGCAGATACGCAGTATTTT; CDR3aa: CASSLEAADTQYF
abundance: -; d_gene: -; v_gene: TRBV4-1; j_gene: TRBJ2-7; CDR3nt: TGCGCCAGCAGCCAAACGGCAATGGGGTTCTCCTACGAGCAGTACTTC; CDR3aa: CASSQTAMGFSYEQYF
abundance: -; d_gene: -; v_gene: TRBV7-9; j_gene: TRBJ2-2; CDR3nt: TGTGCCAGCAGCTTGATGACCAGCACCGGGGAGCTGTTTTTT; CDR3aa: CASSLMTSTGELFF
abundance: -; d_gene: -; v_gene: TRBV11-2; j_gene: TRBJ1-1; CDR3nt: TGTGCCAGCAGCTTTGGAGGGGGAACTGAAGCTTTCTTT; CDR3aa: CASSFGGGTEAFF
abundance: -; d_gene: -; v_gene: TRBV7-6; j_gene: TRBJ2-5; CDR3nt: TGTGCCAGCAGCCCCGTCAGCCGGGTAGATGGTTCGGAGACCCAGTACTTC; CDR3aa: CASSPVSRVDGSETQYF
abundance: -; d_gene: -; v_gene: TRBV6-5; j_gene: TRBJ2-1; CDR3nt: TGTGCCAGCAGTTACTTCTCGGACAATGAGCAGTTCTTC; CDR3aa: CASSYFSDNEQFF
abundance: -; d_gene: TRBD1; v_gene: TRBV4-1; j_gene: TRBJ2-1; CDR3nt: TGCGCCAGCAGCCAAGATCCGGGACAGTCTTACAATGAGCAGTTCTTC; CDR3aa: CASSQDPGQSYNEQFF
abundance: once; d_gene: -; v_gene: TRBV7-9; j_gene: TRBJ1-5; CDR3nt: TGTGCCAGCAGCTTTGGGGTCAATCAGCCCCAGCATTTT; CDR3aa: CASSFGVNQPQHF
abundance: -; d_gene: -; v_gene: TRBV27; j_gene: TRBJ1-1; CDR3nt: TGTGCCAGCAGGGACGGGGGGGCGTCTGAAGCTTTCTTT; CDR3aa: CASRDGGASEAFF